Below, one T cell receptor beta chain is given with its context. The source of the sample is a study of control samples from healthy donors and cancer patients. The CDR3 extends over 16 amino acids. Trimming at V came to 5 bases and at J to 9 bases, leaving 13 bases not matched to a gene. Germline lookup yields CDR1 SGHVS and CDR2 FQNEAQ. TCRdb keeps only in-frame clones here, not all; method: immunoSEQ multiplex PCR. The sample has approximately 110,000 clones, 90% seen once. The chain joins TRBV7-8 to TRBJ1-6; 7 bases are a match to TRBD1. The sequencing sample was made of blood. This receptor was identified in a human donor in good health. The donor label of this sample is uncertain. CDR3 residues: CASSLQGGPIFSPLHF. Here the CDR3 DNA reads TGTGCCAGCAGCCTCCAGGGGGGACCTATATTTTCACCCCTCCACTTT.